Sequencing of this TCR beta chain was carried out in a study of OX40 agonist ivuxolimab in advanced cancers. Assay used: immunoSEQ multiplex PCR; TCRdb lists only in-frame clones, some missing. The sample holds about 40,000 clones, about 79% seen once. This receptor was obtained from an adult with an advanced solid tumor such as melanoma, head and neck, liver or kidney cancer. Material: CD4+ or CD8+ T cells sorted from blood, obtained in a trial of the OX40 agonist ivuxolimab.

The CDR3 nucleotides are TGTGCCAGCAGTGAAGCATCGATGGGAGGGCTGGGGGCTTTCTTT. It translates to CASSEASMGGLGAFF. This chain connects TRBV6-1 to TRBJ1-1; D is uncertain. Germline values: CDR1 MNHNS, CDR2 SASEGT. CDR3 length: 15 residues. V gave up 0 bases and J gave up 11 bases, with 19 bases separating them.